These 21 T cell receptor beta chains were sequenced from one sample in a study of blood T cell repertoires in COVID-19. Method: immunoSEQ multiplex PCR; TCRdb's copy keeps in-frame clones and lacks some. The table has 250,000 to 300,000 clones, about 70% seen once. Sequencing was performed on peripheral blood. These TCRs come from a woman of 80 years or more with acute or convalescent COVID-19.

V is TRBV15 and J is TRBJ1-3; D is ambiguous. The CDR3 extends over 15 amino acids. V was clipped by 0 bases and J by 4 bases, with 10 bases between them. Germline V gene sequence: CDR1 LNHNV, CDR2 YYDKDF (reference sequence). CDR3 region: CATSREFTVGNTIYF. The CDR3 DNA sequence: TGTGCCACCAGCAGAGAATTTACAGTCGGAAACACCATATATTTT.

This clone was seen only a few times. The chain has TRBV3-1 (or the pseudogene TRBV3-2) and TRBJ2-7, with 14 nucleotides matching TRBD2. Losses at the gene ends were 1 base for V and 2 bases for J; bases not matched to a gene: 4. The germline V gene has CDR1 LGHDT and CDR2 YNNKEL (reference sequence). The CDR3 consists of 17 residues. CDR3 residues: CASSQVGTSGGPYEQYF. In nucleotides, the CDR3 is TGTGCCAGCAGCCAAGTTGGGACTAGCGGGGGTCCCTACGAGCAGTACTTC.

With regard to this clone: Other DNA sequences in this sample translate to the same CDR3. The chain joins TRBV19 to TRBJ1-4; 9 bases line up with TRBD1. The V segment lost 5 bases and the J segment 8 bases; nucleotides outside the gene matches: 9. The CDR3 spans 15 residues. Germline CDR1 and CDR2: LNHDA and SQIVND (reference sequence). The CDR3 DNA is TGTGCCAGTAGTTCTACCGGGACAGGGAACGAAAAACTGTTTTTT. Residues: CASSSTGTGNEKLFF. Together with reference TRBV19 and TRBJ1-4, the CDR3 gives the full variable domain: DGGITQSPKYLFRKEGQNVTLSCEQNLNHDAMYWYRQDPGQGLRLIYYSQIVNDFQKGDIAEGYSVSREKKESFPLTVTSAQKNPTAFYLCASSSTGTGNEKLFFGSGTQLSVL.

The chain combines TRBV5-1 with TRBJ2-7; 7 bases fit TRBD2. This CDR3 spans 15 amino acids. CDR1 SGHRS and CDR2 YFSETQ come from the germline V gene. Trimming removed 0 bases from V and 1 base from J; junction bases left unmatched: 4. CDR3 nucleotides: TGCGCCAGCAGCTTGGTGGGGGGGGAGTCCTACGAGCAGTACTTC. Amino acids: CASSLVGGESYEQYF.

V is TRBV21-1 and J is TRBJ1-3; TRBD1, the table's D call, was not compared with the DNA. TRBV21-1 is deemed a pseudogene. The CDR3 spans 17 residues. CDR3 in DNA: TGTGCCAGCACCCAAAGCGGAAGGCAGGGGGTTGGAAACACCATATATTTT. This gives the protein CASTQSGRQGVGNTIYF.

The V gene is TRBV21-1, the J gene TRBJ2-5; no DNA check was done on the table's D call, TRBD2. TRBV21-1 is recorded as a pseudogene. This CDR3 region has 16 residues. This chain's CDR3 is CASSAEPGLPGETQYF. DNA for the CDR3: TGTGCCAGCAGCGCAGAACCGGGACTCCCGGGAGAGACCCAGTACTTC.

As DNA, the CDR3 is TGTGCCAGCAGTGAAGGTGGTACACGATCTGGAAACACCATATATTTT. Translated: CASSEGGTRSGNTIYF. The rearrangement links TRBV2 to TRBJ1-3, with D uncertain. Germline loops: CDR1 SNHLY, CDR2 FYNNEI. Deletions cut 1 base from V and 1 base from J, with 11 bases between. The CDR3 sequence is 16 residues long.

In nucleotides, the CDR3 is TGTGCCAGCAGCTTCACCGCGGGGGGGCCCGGCTCCTACAATGAGCAGTTCTTC. It translates to CASSFTAGGPGSYNEQFF. This sequence joins TRBV7-9 and TRBJ2-1; 9 bases map to TRBD2. The V gene end was trimmed by 3 bases and the J gene end by 0 bases; junction bases not matched to a gene: 9. The germline gives CDR1 SEHNR, CDR2 FQNEAQ (reference sequence). The CDR3 is 18 amino acids.

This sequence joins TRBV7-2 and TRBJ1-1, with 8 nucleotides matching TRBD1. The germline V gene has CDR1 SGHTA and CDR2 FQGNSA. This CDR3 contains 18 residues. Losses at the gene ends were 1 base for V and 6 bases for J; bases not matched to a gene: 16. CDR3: CASSLVGFGQGRQAEAFF. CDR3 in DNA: TGTGCCAGCAGCTTAGTAGGGTTCGGACAGGGACGGCAGGCTGAAGCTTTCTTT.

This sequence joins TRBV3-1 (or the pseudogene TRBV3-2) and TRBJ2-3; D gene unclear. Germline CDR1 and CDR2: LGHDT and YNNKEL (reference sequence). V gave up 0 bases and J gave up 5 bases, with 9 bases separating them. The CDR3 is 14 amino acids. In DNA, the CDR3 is TGTGCCAGCAGCCAAGATCTCGCGGTAGATACGCAGTATTTT. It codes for CASSQDLAVDTQYF.

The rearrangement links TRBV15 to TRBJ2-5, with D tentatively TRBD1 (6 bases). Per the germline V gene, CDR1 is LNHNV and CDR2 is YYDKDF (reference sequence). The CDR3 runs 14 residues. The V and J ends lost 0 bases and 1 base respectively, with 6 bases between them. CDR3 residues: CATSRDRGQETQYF. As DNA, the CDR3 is TGTGCCACCAGCAGAGACAGGGGCCAAGAGACCCAGTACTTC.

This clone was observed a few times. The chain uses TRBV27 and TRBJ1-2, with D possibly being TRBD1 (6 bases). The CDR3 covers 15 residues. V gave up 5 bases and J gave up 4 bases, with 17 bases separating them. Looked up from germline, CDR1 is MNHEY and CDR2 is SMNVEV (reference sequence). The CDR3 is CASSLIWGRPYGYTF. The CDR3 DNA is TGTGCCAGCAGTCTAATTTGGGGGCGGCCCTATGGCTACACCTTC.

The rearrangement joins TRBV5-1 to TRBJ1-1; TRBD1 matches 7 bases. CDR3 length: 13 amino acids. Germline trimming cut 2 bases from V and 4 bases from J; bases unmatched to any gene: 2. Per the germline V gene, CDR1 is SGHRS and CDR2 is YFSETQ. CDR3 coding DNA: TGCGCCAGCAGCTTCTCAGGGGGCACTGAAGCTTTCTTT. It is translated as CASSFSGGTEAFF.

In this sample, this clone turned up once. CDR3 bases: TGCGCCAGCAGCTTGGAGGGGACAGGGCGGATCTACACCTTC. It translates to CASSLEGTGRIYTF. The J gene is TRBJ1-2, the V gene TRBV5-1; 9 bases fit TRBD1. After removal of 0 bases from V and 10 bases from J, the junction contained 7 bases not matched to a gene. The CDR3 sequence is 14 residues long. Germline V gives CDR1 SGHRS, CDR2 YFSETQ.

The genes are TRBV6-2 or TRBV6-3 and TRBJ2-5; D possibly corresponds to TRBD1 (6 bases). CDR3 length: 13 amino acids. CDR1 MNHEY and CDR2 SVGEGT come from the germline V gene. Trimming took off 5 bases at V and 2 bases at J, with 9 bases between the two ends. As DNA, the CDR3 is TGTGCCAGCAGTAAAACAGGGCAAGAGACCCAGTACTTC. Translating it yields CASSKTGQETQYF.

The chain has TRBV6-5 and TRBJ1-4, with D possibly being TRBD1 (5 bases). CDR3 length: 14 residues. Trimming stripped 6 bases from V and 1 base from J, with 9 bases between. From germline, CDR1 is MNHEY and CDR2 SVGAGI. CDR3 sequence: CASSRQRTNEKLFF. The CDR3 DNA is TGTGCCAGCAGCCGACAGAGAACTAATGAAAAACTGTTTTTT.

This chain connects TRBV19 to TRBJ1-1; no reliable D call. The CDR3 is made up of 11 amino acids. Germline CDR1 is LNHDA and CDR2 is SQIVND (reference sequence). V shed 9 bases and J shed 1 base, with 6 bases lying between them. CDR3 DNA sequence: TGTGCCAGCGTAAAGAACACTGAAGCTTTCTTT. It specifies CASVKNTEAFF.

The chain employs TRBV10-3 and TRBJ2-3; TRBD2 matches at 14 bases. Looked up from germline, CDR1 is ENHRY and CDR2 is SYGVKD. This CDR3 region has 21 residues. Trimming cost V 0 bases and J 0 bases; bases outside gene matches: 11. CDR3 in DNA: TGTGCCATCAGTGAGTCTTCCGGGACTAGCGGGAGTCAGGGGAGCACAGATACGCAGTATTTT. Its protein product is CAISESSGTSGSQGSTDTQYF.

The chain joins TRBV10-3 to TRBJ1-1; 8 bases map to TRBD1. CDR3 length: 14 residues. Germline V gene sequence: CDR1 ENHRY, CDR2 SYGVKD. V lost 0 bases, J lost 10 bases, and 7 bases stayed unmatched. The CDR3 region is CAISESPGTGLAFF. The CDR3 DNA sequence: TGTGCCATCAGTGAGTCCCCCGGGACAGGCCTAGCTTTCTTT.

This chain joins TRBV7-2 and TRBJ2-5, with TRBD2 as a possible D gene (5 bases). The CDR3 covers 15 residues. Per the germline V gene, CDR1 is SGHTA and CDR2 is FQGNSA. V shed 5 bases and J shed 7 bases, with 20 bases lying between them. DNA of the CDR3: TGTGCCAGCAGCCCGCTAGAGGCAGGAGGAGGGACCCAGTACTTC. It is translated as CASSPLEAGGGTQYF.

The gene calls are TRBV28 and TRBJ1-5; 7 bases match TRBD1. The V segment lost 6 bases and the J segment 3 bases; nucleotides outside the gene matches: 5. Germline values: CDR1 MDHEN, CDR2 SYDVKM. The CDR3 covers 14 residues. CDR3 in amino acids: CASRNRGDNQPQHF. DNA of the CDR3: TGTGCCAGCAGGAACAGGGGAGACAATCAGCCCCAGCATTTT.